This passage covers 10 T cell receptor beta chains from one sample sequenced in a study of regulatory T cells in long-lasting Graves disease. Time point: persistent/refractory GD, antithyroid drugs over 5 years with positive TRAb. Scientists built the TCR library using RNA that was extracted from PBMCs. CDR3-region Arm-PCR and iRepertoire HTBI primers produced the TCR beta libraries. MiXCR was run by TCRdb on the multiplex PCR reads, yielding one entry per CDR3 protein. The table lists hundreds of thousands of distinct CDR3 sequences, roughly 21% of them singletons. The material sequenced was peripheral blood mononuclear cells (PBMCs), taken when the disease was refractory, from a patient treated with antithyroid drugs. The receptors derive from a female donor with Graves disease.

Comments on this clonotype: A read error may explain this, as a much larger clone is one base away. The conserved phenylalanine or tryptophan normally closing the CDR3 is absent here, so this likely arose from a read error. The J gene is TRBJ2-7, the V gene TRBV11-2, with TRBD2 as a possible D gene (6 bases). The CDR3 is 12 residues long. Germline loops: CDR1 SGHAT, CDR2 FQNNGV. V was shortened by 8 bases and J by 3 bases, with 11 bases between the two germline ends. Here the CDR3 reads CASSEGLYEQYL. The CDR3 nucleotides read TGTGCCAGCTCGGAGGGGCTCTACGAGCAGTACCTC.

This clonotype was detected many times. J is TRBJ1-1 and V is TRBV15; 10 bases are a match to TRBD1. Germline V CDR1 and CDR2: LNHNV, YYDKDF (reference sequence). Germline trimming cut 5 bases from V and 3 bases from J; bases unmatched to any gene: 12. This CDR3 region has 17 residues. The CDR3 nucleotides are TGTGCCACCAGCGAACAAAGTCTTGGGACAGGGGACACTGAAGCTTTCTTT. Its protein is CATSEQSLGTGDTEAFF.

The sample holds many counts of this clonotype. This chain connects TRBV28 to TRBJ1-1; D may be TRBD1 (5 bases). CDR1 is MDHEN, CDR2 SYDVKM, per germline. V lost 3 bases, J lost 1 base, and 12 bases lay in between. CDR3 length: 15 amino acids. The CDR3 nucleotides read TGTGCCAGCAGTTTCCTCGACAGACCGAACACTGAAGCTTTCTTT. It yields the protein CASSFLDRPNTEAFF.

This clonotype showed up many times. The gene calls are TRBV11-2 and TRBJ1-6; tentative D call: TRBD1 (5 bases). The germline gives CDR1 SGHAT, CDR2 FQNNGV. CDR3 length: 16 amino acids. Trimming removed 4 bases from V and 3 bases from J, with 13 bases in between. This CDR3 is CASSSLQTVYNSPLHF. The CDR3 DNA sequence: TGTGCCAGCAGCTCCCTACAGACAGTCTATAATTCACCCCTCCACTTT.

The rearrangement uses TRBV4-3 and TRBJ2-7; possibly TRBD1 for D (5 bases). Per the germline V gene, CDR1 is LGHNA and CDR2 is YSLEER. Trimming took off 1 base at V and 7 bases at J, with 17 bases between the two ends. The CDR3 is 15 residues long. The DNA for the CDR3 is TGCGCCAGCAGCCAAGGAATAGGACACGGCTCGGAGCAGTACTTC. Its protein is CASSQGIGHGSEQYF.

This clonotype appeared a few times. The chain combines TRBV5-5 with TRBJ2-7; D gene uncertain. Germline V gene sequence: CDR1 SGHKS, CDR2 YYEKEE (reference sequence). Trimming took 2 bases from V and 3 from J, leaving 6 bases between them. The CDR3 length is 12 residues. The CDR3 DNA sequence: TGTGCCAGCAGCTTCCCCGGCTACGAGCAGTACTTC. Its translation is CASSFPGYEQYF. Variable domain in full (rest from reference TRBV5-5 and TRBJ2-7): DAGVTQSPTHLIKTRGQQVTLRCSPISGHKSVSWYQQVLGQGPQFIFQYYEKEERGRGNFPDRFSARQFPNYSSELNVNALLLGDSALYLCASSFPGYEQYFGPGTRLTVT.

There are many counts of this clonotype. V gene TRBV6-5 combines with J gene TRBJ2-5; the match to TRBD2 covers 10 bases. Losses at the gene ends were 0 bases for V and 0 bases for J; bases not matched to a gene: 4. Germline CDR1 MNHEY, CDR2 SVGAGI. The CDR3 is 17 residues long. CDR3 nucleotide sequence: TGTGCCAGCAGTTACTCGGGACTAGCGCAATACCAAGAGACCCAGTACTTC. This codes for CASSYSGLAQYQETQYF.

There are a few counts of this clonotype. The chain is built from TRBV6-1 and TRBJ2-7, with a weak D call TRBD1 (5 bases). Trimming shortened V by 5 bases and J by 6 bases, and 14 bases separated the two germline ends. The CDR3 runs 13 residues. Germline V gene sequence: CDR1 MNHNS, CDR2 SASEGT. The CDR3: CASSRGGAAEQYF. The CDR3 coding sequence is TGTGCCAGCAGTCGTGGTGGGGCCGCCGAGCAGTACTTC.

In this sample, this clonotype turned up many times. V and J are TRBV11-3 and TRBJ1-6; the match to TRBD1 covers 9 bases. Trimming cost V 5 bases and J 8 bases; bases outside gene matches: 7. The CDR3 spans 15 residues. CDR1 is SGHNT, CDR2 YENEEA, per germline. In DNA form, the CDR3 reads TGTGCCAGCAGCGCGGGACAGGGAGAGTATTCACCCCTCCACTTT. Its translation: CASSAGQGEYSPLHF.

This clonotype showed up just a few times. This rearrangement joins TRBV30 to TRBJ1-1; D is ambiguous. V shed 7 bases and J shed 0 bases, with 18 bases lying between them. The germline V gene has CDR1 GTSNPN and CDR2 SVGIG (reference sequence). The CDR3 consists of 15 residues. As DNA, the CDR3 is TGTGCCTCACGAAACGTGCGGCCAATGAACACTGAAGCTTTCTTT. Translation gives CASRNVRPMNTEAFF. The entire variable domain, with the rest obtained from reference TRBV30 and TRBJ1-1, is as follows: SQTIHQWPATLVQPVGSPLSLECTVEGTSNPNLYWYRQAAGRGLQLLFYSVGIGQISSEVPQNLSASRPQDRQFILSSKKLLLSDSGFYLCASRNVRPMNTEAFFGQGTRLTVV.